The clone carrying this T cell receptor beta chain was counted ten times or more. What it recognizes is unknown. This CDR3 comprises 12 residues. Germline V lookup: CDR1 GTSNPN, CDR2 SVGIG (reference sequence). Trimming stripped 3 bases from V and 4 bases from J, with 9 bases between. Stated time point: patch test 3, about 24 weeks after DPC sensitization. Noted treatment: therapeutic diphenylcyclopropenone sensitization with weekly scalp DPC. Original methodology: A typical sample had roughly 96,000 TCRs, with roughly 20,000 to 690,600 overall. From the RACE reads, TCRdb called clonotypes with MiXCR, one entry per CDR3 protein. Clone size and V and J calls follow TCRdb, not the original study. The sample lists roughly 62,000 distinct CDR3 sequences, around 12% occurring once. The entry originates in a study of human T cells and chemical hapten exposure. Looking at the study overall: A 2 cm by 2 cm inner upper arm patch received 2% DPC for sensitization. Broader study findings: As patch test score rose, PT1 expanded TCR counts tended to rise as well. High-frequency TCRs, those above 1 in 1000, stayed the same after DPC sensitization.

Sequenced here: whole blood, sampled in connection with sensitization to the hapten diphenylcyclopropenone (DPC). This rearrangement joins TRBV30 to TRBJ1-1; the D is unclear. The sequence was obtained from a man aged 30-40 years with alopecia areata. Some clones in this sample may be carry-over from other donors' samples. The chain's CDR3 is CAWSQTSTEAFF. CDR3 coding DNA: TGTGCCTGGAGCCAGACGAGCACTGAAGCTTTCTTT.